These T cell receptor beta chains were read from a single sample in a study of blood T cell repertoires in COVID-19. Data came from immunoSEQ multiplex PCR; TCRdb stores just in-frame clones and leaves some out. The sample consists of approximately 70,000 clones, about 85% of them appearing once. The sample was peripheral blood. The receptors come from a woman aged 45-60 years with COVID-19, enrolled during active disease. CDR3s include the opening cysteine and the closing phenylalanine or tryptophan. Each record gives: V gene, D gene, clone size, J gene, CDR3 DNA, CDR3 protein. A D gene is named only where the DNA matches it firmly. Some rows have no size entry. The others give once, few or many, or a class for an expanded clone.

TRBV19	-	-	TRBJ2-4	TGTGCCAGTAGTAGTGGACTAAACATTCAGTACTTC	CASSSGLNIQYF
TRBV5-4	-	-	TRBJ2-2	TGTGCCAGCAGCTCCCCCCGACGGGTGGGGGAGCTGTTTTTT	CASSSPRRVGELFF
TRBV7-9	TRBD2	-	TRBJ2-1	TGTGCCAGCAGCCCCGCCTCGGGGAGGGCTAGTGACAATGAGCAGTTCTTC	CASSPASGRASDNEQFF
TRBV7-9	-	-	TRBJ1-1	TGTGCCAGCAGCCCGTGGGGGAGGGAGAACACTGAAGCTTTCTTT	CASSPWGRENTEAFF
TRBV2	-	-	TRBJ1-4	TGTGCCAGCAGGATAGGACATACCAATGAAAAACTGTTTTTT	CASRIGHTNEKLFF
TRBV13	-	once	TRBJ2-1	TGTGCCAGCAGCTCAAACTCCGGTGCCAATGAGCAGTTCTTC	CASSSNSGANEQFF
TRBV30	-	-	TRBJ2-5	TGTGCCTGGAGTGTCCGAGAAGAGACCCAGTACTTC	CAWSVREETQYF
TRBV6-5	-	-	TRBJ1-1	TGTGCCAGTCTGCGGAACACTGAAGCTTTCTTT	CASLRNTEAFF
TRBV10-3	-	once	TRBJ2-7	TGTGCCATCAGTGATTTCGGCGCAGGCCACGAGCAGTACTTC	CAISDFGAGHEQYF
TRBV11-2	TRBD2	-	TRBJ2-5	TGTGCCAGCAGCCGCCGACTAGCGGGAGGACGGGAGACCCAGTACTTC	CASSRRLAGGRETQYF
TRBV3-1/TRBV3-2	-	once	TRBJ1-1	TGTGCCAGCAGCCCGAGTTCCGAGAACACTGAAGCTTTCTTT	CASSPSSENTEAFF
TRBV9	-	-	TRBJ1-3	TGTGCCAGCAGCCCAAACACGGGAGGTTGGGACACCATATATTTT	CASSPNTGGWDTIYF
TRBV4-3	-	-	TRBJ2-3	TGCGCCAGCAGCCAAGATGGTCTAGCCGTCGCAGATACGCAGTATTTT	CASSQDGLAVADTQYF
TRBV14	-	-	TRBJ1-4	TGTGCCAGCAGCCAAGTTTTCGCGACAGCTAATGAAAAACTGTTTTTT	CASSQVFATANEKLFF
TRBV5-1	-	-	TRBJ2-7	TGCGCCAGCAGCTTGGCCCGGGTTGGAGAGCAGTACTTC	CASSLARVGEQYF
TRBV9	-	-	TRBJ2-2	TGTGCCAGCAGCCCCCGAGCACTCACCGGGGAGCTGTTTTTT	CASSPRALTGELFF
TRBV6-5	-	-	TRBJ2-3	TGTGCCAGCAGTTTTCTGGGGCGCAGCGCAGATACGCAGTATTTT	CASSFLGRSADTQYF
TRBV5-1	-	-	TRBJ1-1	TGCGCCAGCACCGGGGTTGAGAACACTGAAGCTTTCTTT	CASTGVENTEAFF
TRBV4-1	TRBD2	-	TRBJ2-5	TGCGCCAGCAGCCAAGGATCCAGCGGGAGGATTGAGACCCAGTACTTC	CASSQGSSGRIETQYF